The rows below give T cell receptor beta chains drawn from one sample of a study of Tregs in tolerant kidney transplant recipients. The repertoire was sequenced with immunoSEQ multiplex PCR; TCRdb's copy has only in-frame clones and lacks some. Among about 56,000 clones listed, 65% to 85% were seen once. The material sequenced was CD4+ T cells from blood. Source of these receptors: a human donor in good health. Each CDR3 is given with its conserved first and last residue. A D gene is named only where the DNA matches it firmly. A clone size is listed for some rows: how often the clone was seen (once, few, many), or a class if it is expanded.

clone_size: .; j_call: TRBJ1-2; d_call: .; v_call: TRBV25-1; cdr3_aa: CASSEGGLLYGYTF; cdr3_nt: TGTGCCAGCAGTGAAGGGGGACTGCTCTATGGCTACACCTTC
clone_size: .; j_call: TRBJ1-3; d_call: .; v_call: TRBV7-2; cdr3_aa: CASSLDGNTIYF; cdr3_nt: TGTGCCAGCAGCTTGGATGGAAACACCATATATTTT
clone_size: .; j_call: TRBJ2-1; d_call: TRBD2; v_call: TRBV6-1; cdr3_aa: CASSVSGLADYNEQFF; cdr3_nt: TGTGCCAGCAGTGTATCCGGACTAGCTGATTACAATGAGCAGTTCTTC
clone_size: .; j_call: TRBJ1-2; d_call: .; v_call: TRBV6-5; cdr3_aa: CASGQHTNGNYGYTF; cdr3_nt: TGTGCCTCTGGACAGCATACAAACGGAAACTATGGCTACACCTTC
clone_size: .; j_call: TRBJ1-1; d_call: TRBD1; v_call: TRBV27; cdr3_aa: CASSSFPGTGRMNTEAFF; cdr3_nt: TGTGCCAGCAGTTCCTTTCCCGGGACAGGGAGGATGAACACTGAAGCTTTCTTT
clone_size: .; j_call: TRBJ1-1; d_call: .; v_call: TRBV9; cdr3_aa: CASSQDMNTEAFF; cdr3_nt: TGTGCCAGCAGCCAGGACATGAACACTGAAGCTTTCTTT
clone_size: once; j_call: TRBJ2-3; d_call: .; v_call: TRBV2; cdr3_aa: CAVTDTQYF; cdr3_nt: TGTGCCGTCACAGATACGCAGTATTTT
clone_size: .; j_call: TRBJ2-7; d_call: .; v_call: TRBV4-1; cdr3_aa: CASSPWKGEQYF; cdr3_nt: TGCGCCAGCAGCCCGTGGAAGGGAGAGCAGTACTTC
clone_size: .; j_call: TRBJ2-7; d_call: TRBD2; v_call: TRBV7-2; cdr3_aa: CASSPGGAASYEQYF; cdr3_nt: TGTGCCAGCAGCCCGGGGGGAGCGGCCTCCTACGAGCAGTACTTC
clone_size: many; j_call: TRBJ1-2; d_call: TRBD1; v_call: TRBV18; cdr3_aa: CASSPLGQGSYTF; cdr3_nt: TGTGCCAGCTCACCACTAGGACAGGGGAGCTACACCTTC
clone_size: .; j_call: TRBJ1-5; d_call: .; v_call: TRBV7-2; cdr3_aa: CASSSPGGAKFRQPQHF; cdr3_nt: TGTGCCAGCAGCTCCCCGGGGGGGGCGAAGTTCCGACAGCCCCAGCATTTT
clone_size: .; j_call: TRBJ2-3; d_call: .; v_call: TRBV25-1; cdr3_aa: CASSGGAAAVF; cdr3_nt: TGTGCCAGCAGTGGGGGGGCCGCCGCAGTATTC
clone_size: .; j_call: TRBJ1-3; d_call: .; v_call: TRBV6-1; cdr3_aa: CASSEIWTPASGNTIYF; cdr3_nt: TGTGCCAGCAGTGAAATTTGGACACCAGCCTCTGGAAACACCATATATTTT
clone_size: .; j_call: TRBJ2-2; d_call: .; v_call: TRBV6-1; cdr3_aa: CASSGPGELFF; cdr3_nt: TGTGCCAGCAGTGGGCCCGGGGAGCTGTTTTTT
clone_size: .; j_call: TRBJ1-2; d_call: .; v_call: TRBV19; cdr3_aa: CASSRERPFGNYGYTF; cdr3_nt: TGTGCCAGTAGTAGGGAAAGGCCCTTCGGGAACTATGGCTACACCTTC
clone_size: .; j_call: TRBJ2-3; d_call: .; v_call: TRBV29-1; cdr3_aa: CSGNRVGLDTQYF; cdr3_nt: TGCAGCGGTAACAGGGTGGGCCTGGATACGCAGTATTTT
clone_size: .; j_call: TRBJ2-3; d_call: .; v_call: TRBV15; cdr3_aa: CATSRGSTDTQYF; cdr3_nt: TGTGCCACCAGCAGGGGAAGCACAGATACGCAGTATTTT
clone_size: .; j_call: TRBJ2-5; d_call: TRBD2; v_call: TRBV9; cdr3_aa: CASSVGRLAGPGQETQYF; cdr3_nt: TGTGCCAGCAGCGTAGGGCGACTAGCGGGTCCGGGACAAGAGACCCAGTACTTC
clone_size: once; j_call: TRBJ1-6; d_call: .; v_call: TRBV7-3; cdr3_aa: CASSLGQPNSPLHF; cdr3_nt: TGTGCCAGCAGCTTAGGACAGCCGAATTCACCCCTCCACTTT
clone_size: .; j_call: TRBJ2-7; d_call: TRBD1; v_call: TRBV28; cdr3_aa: CASSFLRGQGSSYEQYF; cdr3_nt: TGTGCCAGCAGTTTCTTGAGGGGACAGGGCAGCTCCTACGAGCAGTACTTC
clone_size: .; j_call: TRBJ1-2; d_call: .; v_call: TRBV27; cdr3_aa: CASSPGREVYGYTF; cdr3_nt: TGTGCCAGCAGTCCCGGTCGGGAGGTATATGGCTACACCTTC
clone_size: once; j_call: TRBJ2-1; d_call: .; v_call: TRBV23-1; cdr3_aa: CASRPGDPYNEQFF; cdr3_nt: TGCGCCAGCAGACCAGGGGACCCCTACAATGAGCAGTTCTTC
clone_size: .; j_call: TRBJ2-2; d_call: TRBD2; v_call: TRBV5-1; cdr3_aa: CASSFLAGDNTGELFF; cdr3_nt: TGCGCCAGCAGCTTCCTAGCGGGTGATAACACCGGGGAGCTGTTTTTT
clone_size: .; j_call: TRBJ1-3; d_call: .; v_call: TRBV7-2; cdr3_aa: CASSLGHRATIYF; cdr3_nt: TGTGCCAGCAGCTTAGGACACAGGGCCACCATATATTTT
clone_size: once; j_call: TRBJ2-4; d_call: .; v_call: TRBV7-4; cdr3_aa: CASSFRPGLQRNIQYF; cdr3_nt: TGTGCCAGCAGCTTTAGACCGGGCCTTCAGAGGAACATTCAGTACTTC
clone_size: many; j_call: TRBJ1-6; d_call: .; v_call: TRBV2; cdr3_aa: CASALRSPRTDSPLHF; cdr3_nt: TGTGCCAGTGCCCTGAGGTCCCCCCGCACGGATTCACCCCTCCACTTT
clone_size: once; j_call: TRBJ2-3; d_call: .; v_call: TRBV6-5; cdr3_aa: CASSVGLSADTQYF; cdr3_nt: TGTGCCAGCAGTGTCGGACTCTCGGCAGATACGCAGTATTTT
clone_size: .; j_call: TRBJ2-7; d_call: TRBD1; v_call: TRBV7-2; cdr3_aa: CASSVRDRGLPSYEQYF; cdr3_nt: TGTGCCAGCAGCGTCCGGGACAGGGGGTTGCCGTCCTACGAGCAGTACTTC
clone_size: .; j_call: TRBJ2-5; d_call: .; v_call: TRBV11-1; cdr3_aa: CASSTPTGTQYF; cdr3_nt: TGTGCCAGCAGCACACCGACTGGGACCCAGTACTTC
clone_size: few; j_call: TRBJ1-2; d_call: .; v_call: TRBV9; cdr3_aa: CASSVGTEVGYTF; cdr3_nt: TGTGCCAGCAGCGTAGGGACTGAGGTTGGCTACACCTTC
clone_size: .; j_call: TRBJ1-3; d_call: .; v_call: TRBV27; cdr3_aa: CASSLTGHAGNTIYF; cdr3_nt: TGTGCCAGCAGTTTAACCGGACACGCTGGAAACACCATATATTTT
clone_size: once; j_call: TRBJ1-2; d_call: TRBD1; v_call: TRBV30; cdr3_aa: CAWSPGTANYGYTF; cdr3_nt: TGTGCCTGGAGCCCCGGGACAGCTAACTATGGCTACACCTTC
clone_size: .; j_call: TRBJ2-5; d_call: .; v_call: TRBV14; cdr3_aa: CASSPHGGVTQYF; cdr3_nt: TGTGCCAGCAGCCCTCATGGAGGGGTTACCCAGTACTTC
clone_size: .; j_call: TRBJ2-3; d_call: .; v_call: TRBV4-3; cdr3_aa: CASSQETRTDTQYF; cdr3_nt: TGCGCCAGCAGCCAAGAAACCCGCACAGATACGCAGTATTTT
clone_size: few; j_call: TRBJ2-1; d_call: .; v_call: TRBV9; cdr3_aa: CASSVDGLARSNEQFF; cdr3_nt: TGTGCCAGCAGCGTAGATGGGCTAGCGAGAAGTAATGAGCAGTTCTTC
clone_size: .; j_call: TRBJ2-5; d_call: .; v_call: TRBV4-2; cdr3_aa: CASSQATRVETQYF; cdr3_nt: TGTGCCAGCAGCCAAGCGACCCGAGTCGAGACCCAGTACTTC
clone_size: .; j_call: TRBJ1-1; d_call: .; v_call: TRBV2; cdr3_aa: CASKGERHTEAFF; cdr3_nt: TGTGCCAGCAAGGGGGAGAGACACACTGAAGCTTTCTTT
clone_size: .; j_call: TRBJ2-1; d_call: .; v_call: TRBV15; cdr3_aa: CATSRTPGNEQFF; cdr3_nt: TGTGCCACCAGCAGGACCCCCGGCAATGAGCAGTTCTTC
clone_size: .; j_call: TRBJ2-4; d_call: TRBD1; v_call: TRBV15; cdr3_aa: CATSWTGGTGDIQYF; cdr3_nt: TGTGCCACCAGCTGGACAGGGGGCACGGGGGACATTCAGTACTTC
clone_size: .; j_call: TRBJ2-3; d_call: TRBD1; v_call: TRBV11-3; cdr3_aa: CASSYQTGVADTQYF; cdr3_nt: TGTGCCAGCAGCTACCAAACAGGGGTGGCAGATACGCAGTATTTT